The 11 T cell receptor beta chains presented below share a single source sample, sequenced in a study of T cell responses to AZD1222 COVID-19 vaccine. Profiled with immunoSEQ multiplex PCR; TCRdb holds only in-frame clones, not every one. The repertoire has tens of thousands of clones, approximately 81% of them found once; the top ten carry around 13%. Sequencing was performed on peripheral blood, taken on day 0 of AZD1222 vaccination. The source of these receptors is an adult in good health.

This chain connects TRBV6-2 or TRBV6-3 to TRBJ2-1, with 12 bases that match TRBD2. The CDR3 has 17 residues. Losses at the gene ends were 2 bases for V and 8 bases for J; bases not matched to a gene: 10. Germline lookup yields CDR1 MNHEY and CDR2 SVGEGT. The chain's CDR3 is CASSYHTLAGGLDEQFF. The CDR3 DNA sequence: TGTGCCAGCAGTTACCACACCCTAGCGGGGGGGCTCGATGAGCAGTTCTTC.

This clone has a handful of counts. The chain uses TRBV10-3 and TRBJ1-5; 9 bases line up with TRBD1. The CDR3 spans 15 residues. Germline V CDR1 and CDR2: ENHRY, SYGVKD. V was clipped by 0 bases and J by 6 bases; unmatched bases: 3. CDR3 residues: CAISESRTGVQPQHF. In nucleotides, the CDR3 is TGTGCCATCAGTGAGTCGAGGACAGGGGTTCAGCCCCAGCATTTT.

J is TRBJ2-3 and V is TRBV5-1; D tentatively fits TRBD1 or TRBD2 (6 bases each). Germline V gene lookup returns CDR1 SGHRS and CDR2 YFSETQ. This CDR3 region has 17 residues. Trimming shortened V by 3 bases and J by 4 bases, and 21 bases separated the two germline ends. CDR3 DNA: TGCGCCAGCAGCTACCCGGGGGCGGGCGGTAGGTCAGATACGCAGTATTTT. Protein product: CASSYPGAGGRSDTQYF.

The rearrangement links TRBV7-8 to TRBJ2-7; no firm D call. CDR1 and CDR2 (germline): SGHVS, FQNEAQ. The CDR3 spans 15 residues. V lost 1 base to trimming and J lost 6 bases, with 16 bases between them. The CDR3 DNA sequence: TGTGCCAGCAGCTTAGTCGGCACCCAAGGTCTCGAGCAGTACTTC. Protein: CASSLVGTQGLEQYF.

V is TRBV4-3 and J is TRBJ2-3; weak D call: TRBD1 (6 bases). The CDR3 runs to 14 residues. Looked up from germline, CDR1 is LGHNA and CDR2 is YSLEER. V gave up 4 bases and J gave up 8 bases, with 16 bases separating them. As DNA, the CDR3 is TGCGCCAGCAGCCCTGAACAGGGAGTGGGTACGCAGTATTTT. It specifies CASSPEQGVGTQYF.

The V call is TRBV10-3, the J call TRBJ1-1; a weak D match, TRBD1 (5 bases). Germline lookup yields CDR1 ENHRY and CDR2 SYGVKD. This CDR3 has 13 amino acids. With 6 bases removed from V and 1 base from J, the gap between germline ends came to 9 bases. The CDR3 DNA reads as TGTGCCATCAGAAATACAGGGAACACTGAAGCTTTCTTT. This encodes CAIRNTGNTEAFF.

The rearrangement uses TRBV7-9 and TRBJ1-5, with D possibly TRBD1 on 5 matching bases. Per germline, CDR1 SEHNR and CDR2 FQNEAQ (reference sequence). V lost 5 bases, J lost 0 bases, and 17 bases lay in between. The CDR3 extends over 17 amino acids. In nucleotides, the CDR3 is TGTGCCAGCAGCCACTGGACGGGGGAGCATAGCAATCAGCCCCAGCATTTT. It encodes CASSHWTGEHSNQPQHF.

The chain links TRBV19 to TRBJ1-5, with D possibly being TRBD1 (5 bases). CDR3 length: 16 residues. Germline V CDR1 and CDR2: LNHDA, SQIVND (reference sequence). Trimming removed 5 bases at V and 6 bases at J, with 20 bases between. The CDR3 here is CASSRTTGERGQPQHF. CDR3 nucleotides: TGTGCCAGTAGTCGAACCACAGGAGAACGGGGTCAGCCCCAGCATTTT.

J is TRBJ1-2 and V is TRBV6-1; 7 nucleotides align to TRBD1. The CDR3 totals 15 residues. V shed 3 bases and J 3 bases; nucleotides not matched to a gene: 7. Germline CDR1 MNHNS, CDR2 SASEGT. Here the CDR3 reads CASSEGGQFYYGYTF. In nucleotides, the CDR3 is TGTGCCAGCAGTGAGGGGGGACAGTTCTACTATGGCTACACCTTC.

In its sample, this clone was seen a few times. The chain combines TRBV7-9 with TRBJ1-1, with 7 bases matching TRBD1. Germline assignment: CDR1 SEHNR and CDR2 FQNEAQ (reference sequence). Trimming removed 5 bases from V and 0 bases from J; junction bases left unmatched: 12. The CDR3 has 17 residues. The CDR3 here is CASSRTGQLPMNTEAFF. DNA of the CDR3: TGTGCCAGCAGCCGGACAGGACAGCTGCCTATGAACACTGAAGCTTTCTTT. The variable domain in full, with the rest retrieved from reference TRBV7-9 and TRBJ1-1, is DTGVSQNPRHKITKRGQNVTFRCDPISEHNRLYWYRQTLGQGPEFLTYFQNEAQLEKSRLLSDRFSAERPKGSFSTLEIQRTEQGDSAMYLCASSRTGQLPMNTEAFFGQGTRLTVV.

The genes are TRBV5-1 and TRBJ1-5, with no clear D. Germline CDR1 and CDR2: SGHRS and YFSETQ. The V gene lost 4 bases and the J gene lost 8 bases, with 16 bases spanning the gap. The CDR3 spans 14 residues. The CDR3 spells CASSTASPGEPQHF. CDR3 DNA: TGCGCCAGCAGCACAGCCTCCCCTGGGGAGCCCCAGCATTTT.